Detailed here is one T cell receptor beta chain. Which antigen it targets is not known. The sample holds no much larger clone one base away, and base qualities are not on file. In total, 630 or so healthy bone marrow donors made up the cohort. At the time of sampling, all cohort members were nominally healthy, though unrecorded immune exposures were likely present. The donor tested CMV seronegative, placing the donor among the roughly 350 seronegative members of the cohort. Every donor gave a peripheral blood sample, and the peripheral blood mononuclear cells from that sample were used for TCR beta sequencing. Genomic DNA was extracted from the blood cell samples with the Qiagen DNeasy Blood Extraction Kit. This sample is drawn from a study of cytomegalovirus exposure and HLA in healthy donors listed by TCRdb under 2017. The study in broad terms: An earlier analysis of more than 550 of the donors reported about 260 Gb of sequence data and about 120 million unique TCR beta sequences obtained from about 200 million T cells. Roughly 300 gigabases of sequencing data and 70 million to 100 million unique TCR sequences were included in an early release covering roughly 700 HLA-typed donors. Among the roughly 400 genotyped donors, 81% belonged to the genetic ancestry cluster associated with self-reported Caucasian donors. The study aimed to test whether signatures of past pathogen exposure could be identified by cataloging public T cell receptors. The study profiled the T cell repertoires of fewer than 850 subjects by immunosequencing and related them to cytomegalovirus serostatus. In addition to the first cohort of several hundred subjects, a separate validation cohort of 130 or so different subjects was used. To predict cytomegalovirus infection status, the study combined high-throughput TCR immunosequencing, statistical association of individual TCRs with disease status, and machine learning. In a later analysis, previously published TCR beta repertoires from 670 or so donors were re-analyzed and high-resolution HLA genotyping was added so that TCR occurrence patterns could be studied. The later analysis used no new phenotypic data to find candidate immune exposures, relying instead on TCR beta sequences and their occurrence across donors. In an earlier analysis of 550 to 700 of the donors, high-throughput TCR beta sequencing was used to judge whether each TCR beta V gene segment behaved as functional or pseudogenic. Alongside the repertoire data, information on donor age, sex, ethnicity and CMV serostatus was compiled. Genome-wide SNP genotypes for about 60% of the roughly 670 donors were used in a later genetic analysis, which treated that subset as a discovery cohort. Every discovery cohort repertoire had been produced on one sequencing platform. HLA typing covered class I and class II loci at four-digit resolution. Typing coverage varied by locus: roughly 629-630 donors for A, B, C, DRB1 and DQB1; under 550 for DQA1; about 570 for DPA1; approximately 470 for DPB1. About 5 DR-DQ haplotypes were handled as single units for association and clustering, since linkage in the cohort was strong. Across some 400 genotyped donors of the cohort, an average of approximately 220,000 unique TCR beta nucleotide sequences per donor were sequenced, and 15% to 20% of those sequences were non-productive.

V is cut back by 6 bases and J by 1 base, with 4 bases in the junction unmatched. The CDR3 covers 15 residues, taking in both the cysteine and the phenylalanine. The CDR3 DNA has 45 bases and is translated from base 1. CDR1 is given as MNHEY and CDR2 as SVGAGI, both from the germline V gene. Study-wide findings and limitations: The classifier was reported to diagnose cytomegalovirus status with high specificity and sensitivity in both the original cohort and the validation cohort. For the cohort, immune exposure information was limited to CMV serostatus. A further reported finding was that TCR beta sequences accurately predicted the HLA-A and HLA-B alleles for most subjects in the first cohort. Only TCR beta chains were sequenced in this cohort, and the absence of alpha or paired-chain data limited detectable features. Broadly in line with IMGT annotations, most TCR beta V segments showed up in productive rearrangements about 87% or about 30% of the time in an earlier analysis of some 590 of the donors. In a later analysis, HLA-associated TCR beta chains were found to be more clonally expanded and to have lower generation probabilities than equally common non-associated chains. Presence/absence analyses assumed roughly uniform sequencing depth across donors, an assumption that may not hold. The study listed approximately 150 TCR beta chains as associated with cytomegalovirus. Because counts were too low, under 20 rarely observed V segments, including chromosome 9 orphons, were left out of the earlier analysis of a few hundred of the donors. According to a later analysis, parvovirus B19, influenza, CMV and Epstein-Barr virus appeared linked to several top co-occurrence clusters. Strong co-occurrence of HLA alleles, especially DR and DQ, made assigning TCR associations to individual alleles difficult. A later analysis found that TCR association rates varied across HLA loci, with DRB1 alleles showing the most associated TCRs and HLA-C alleles the fewest. A later genetic analysis reported fewer N-insertions in productive TCRs among donors in an Asian-associated ancestry cluster than the roughly 700-donor mean. In vitro tests confirmed that a few of the cytomegalovirus-associated TCR beta chains recognize cytomegalovirus antigens. Because the 87-base-pair reads could not distinguish some IMGT-functional V segments, including TRBV6-2 and TRBV6-3, those segments were excluded. Correlated functional status among segregating V segments might be attributable to linkage disequilibrium, but an unknown experimental factor could not be ruled out. The authors suggested that the approach could potentially be extended to other disease states and immunological phenotypes. Most TCR sequences were seen in very few donors, while some public TCRs were found in many individuals. An association between a missense DCLRE1C variant and V-gene and J-gene trimming of TCR beta chains was found in a later genetic analysis and replicated in an independent cohort. A later analysis found that most CMV-associated TCR beta chains appeared HLA-restricted, with HLA associations seemingly driven largely by CMV exposure. In a later analysis, about 17,000 TCR beta sequences were associated with specific HLA alleles at a false discovery rate of 0.05. Because HLA typing was unavailable for some donors at each locus, only the typed subset was used in association tests. A group of highly shared sequence variants was considered likely to be a technical artifact of the sequencing pipeline.

The protocol used for the library was the immunoSEQ multiplex PCR assay. For the multiplex PCR, a mixture combining 60 forward primers for TCR Vbeta segments and 13 reverse primers for TCR Jbeta segments was used. The CDR3 region of rearranged TCR beta genes was amplified from genomic DNA by a multiplex PCR assay. The Illumina HiSeq System was used to sequence the amplified TCR beta libraries as 87-base-pair reads. The original methods were these. A later analysis tallied 70 million to 100 million unique TCR beta chains across the 660 or so repertoires, and about 10 million of those chains were shared by two or more donors. Raw reads were error-corrected and collapsed into unique sequences with a nearest-neighbor algorithm that merged closely related sequences to remove PCR and sequencing errors. Alignment of CDR3 sequences to IMGT reference sequences was used to assign V, D and J gene segments. Each retained sequence needed at least a six-nucleotide match to both a V gene segment and a J gene segment. Rearrangements were called productive when the CDR3 lacked stop codons and stayed in frame with V and J; all others were non-productive. Following IMGT convention, CDR3 was defined as the stretch from the second conserved V-encoded cysteine up to the conserved J-encoded phenylalanine. The earlier analysis of about 610 of the donors excluded sequences that lacked an unambiguous match to a single V gene segment. In an earlier analysis of 450 to 750 of the donors, a V segment was called functional when productive rearrangements were above 56.7%, and segregating when the standard deviation between donors exceeded 5%. A statistical classification framework was built for diagnosing cytomegalovirus status from the catalog of TCR beta chain sequences. V and J gene assignment, in a later analysis, came from comparing TCR nucleotide sequences with IMGT/GENE-DB human TR gene sequences. In a later analysis, CDR3 sequences and most-parsimonious VDJ recombination scenarios were assigned using the TCRdist pipeline. In a later analysis, each TCR beta chain was defined by its CDR3 amino acid sequence together with its V-gene family, and reads without a unique V-gene family were excluded. In a later analysis, 500 to 650 highly shared, low-generation-probability nucleotide sequences were removed to address suspected cross-contamination and a sequencing artifact. A later analysis calculated a clonal expansion index for each public chain from normalized within-repertoire ranks of inferred template counts. Generation probabilities in a later analysis came from a VDJ recombination model fitted to out-of-frame rearrangements, and those results were checked against IGoR. Hypergeometric tests were used in a later analysis to score TCR-TCR, TCR-HLA and TCR-CMV co-occurrence, with a repertoire-size bias correction applied to the TCR pairs. To estimate false discovery rates, a later analysis permuted the HLA or CMV assignments 20 times. In a later analysis, co-occurring TCRs were grouped using DBSCAN, and TCRdist sequence similarity was added for clustering within HLA-allele-positive subsets. Co-occurrence clustering excluded repertoires with fewer than 30,000 or more than 120,000 public chains, plus five with anomalous nucleotide sharing. This is the immuneACCESS table as TCRdb keeps it, with only in-frame sequences that have V and J called. A part of the clones is gone; compared with another copy, unresolved V genes explain less than half, and the rest is unexplained. V and J calls and clone size follow that table, whereas D and trimming were derived from the DNA. The sample has about 110,000 clones on record, more than 65% of them singletons. 4.2% of the sample goes to the ten largest clones.

The sequenced material came from PBMCs. The clonotype originates from a male donor in good health and CMV-seronegative. The chain joins TRBV6-5 to TRBJ2-2, and TRBD1 matches 8 of the central bases. The DNA sequence is TGTGCCAGCAGGGCCGGGACAGGGAACACCGGGGAGCTGTTTTTT. Translated, this is CASRAGTGNTGELFF.